Listed here are 32 T cell receptor beta chains from one sample, sequenced in a study of cytomegalovirus exposure and HLA in healthy donors (dated by TCRdb to about 2017). Libraries came from the immunoSEQ multiplex PCR assay. Entries here come from immuneACCESS through TCRdb and include only in-frame sequences with V and J called. Some clones fail to appear in such tables; in the studies checked, an unresolved V gene covers under half of the shortfall, and the cause of the remainder is unknown. The sample includes around 60,000 clones, with about 95% observed a single time. The top ten clonotypes cover 0.95% to 1.5% of the sample. What was sequenced was PBMCs. Receptors were obtained from a young woman in good health and CMV-seronegative.

This chain uses TRBV5-1 with TRBJ2-2, with D perhaps matching TRBD2 (7 bases). The CDR3 covers 14 residues. The V end was cut by 2 bases, the J end by 4 bases, with 9 bases between. Germline CDR1 is SGHRS and CDR2 is YFSETQ. Here the CDR3 reads CASSFGGPTGELFF. CDR3 coding DNA: TGCGCCAGCAGCTTCGGGGGGCCCACCGGGGAGCTGTTTTTT.

The V call is TRBV4-3, the J call TRBJ2-7; a weak D match, TRBD2 (5 bases). Trimming pared 1 base from V and 1 base from J, leaving 11 bases between. There are 15 residues in the CDR3. The germline CDR1 and CDR2 sequences are LGHNA and YSLEER. The CDR3: CASSQGETESYEQYF. For the CDR3, the DNA is TGCGCCAGCAGCCAAGGGGAGACGGAATCCTACGAGCAGTACTTC.

V gene TRBV27 combines with J gene TRBJ2-5, with 7 bases fitting TRBD2. Looked up from germline, CDR1 is MNHEY and CDR2 is SMNVEV (reference sequence). The CDR3 covers 13 residues. Trimming took 2 bases from V and 7 from J; bases not matched to a gene: 4. Here the CDR3 reads CASSLSGDSTQYF. CDR3 DNA sequence: TGTGCCAGCAGTTTAAGCGGGGACTCGACCCAGTACTTC.

The V call is TRBV28, the J call TRBJ1-4; the D is unclear. The V end lost 3 bases, the J end lost 4 bases, and 9 bases lay between the germline ends. CDR1 is MDHEN and CDR2 is SYDVKM in the germline V gene. CDR3 length equals 14 residues. For the CDR3, the DNA is TGTGCCAGCAGTTTTTTGGGGAGTAATGAAAAACTGTTTTTT. Its translation is CASSFLGSNEKLFF.

The rearrangement uses TRBV4-3 and TRBJ2-1; TRBD2 matches 7 bases. V trimming: 4 bases; J trimming: 6 bases; junction bases outside the gene matches: 21. This CDR3 contains 19 residues. Germline V gene sequence: CDR1 LGHNA, CDR2 YSLEER. DNA of the CDR3: TGCGCCAGCAGCCCTGGGCGCGGGAGACCCCAACCCCGGGCCAATGAGCAGTTCTTC. Translated: CASSPGRGRPQPRANEQFF.

V is TRBV28 and J is TRBJ1-2; 9 bases fit TRBD1. The CDR3 is made up of 15 amino acids. CDR1 and CDR2 (germline): MDHEN, SYDVKM. V shed 5 bases and J 5 bases; nucleotides not matched to a gene: 9. CDR3: CASSTHRGRIYGYTF. CDR3 sequence (DNA): TGTGCCAGCAGTACCCACAGGGGGCGAATATATGGCTACACCTTC.

The chain recombines TRBV4-3 with TRBJ2-7; TRBD1 agrees at 11 bases. The V segment lost 0 bases and the J segment 2 bases; nucleotides outside the gene matches: 9. Germline CDR1 and CDR2: LGHNA and YSLEER. The CDR3 length is 18 residues. CDR3 region: CASSQDPIRGQGAYEQYF. CDR3 bases: TGCGCCAGCAGCCAAGACCCCATTAGGGGACAGGGGGCCTACGAGCAGTACTTC.

V usage is TRBV7-2 and J usage is TRBJ2-1, with D unclear. There are 13 residues in the CDR3. V gave up 4 bases and J gave up 1 base, with 5 bases separating them. Germline V gives CDR1 SGHTA, CDR2 FQGNSA. The CDR3 protein is CASSSRSYNEQFF. CDR3 nucleotide sequence: TGTGCCAGCAGCTCCCGTTCCTACAATGAGCAGTTCTTC. Together with reference TRBV7-2 and TRBJ2-1, the CDR3 gives the full variable domain: GAGVSQSPSNKVTEKGKDVELRCDPISGHTALYWYRQSLGQGLEFLIYFQGNSAPDKSGLPSDRFSAERTGGSVSTLTIQRTQQEDSAVYLCASSSRSYNEQFFGPGTRLTVL.

V gene TRBV6-6 combines with J gene TRBJ2-6, with TRBD1 matching over 7 bases. The CDR3 is made up of 16 amino acids. The V and J ends lost 6 bases and 0 bases, in that order; junction bases with no gene match: 5. Germline V gene sequence: CDR1 MNHNY, CDR2 SVGAGI (reference sequence). The CDR3 nucleotides are TGTGCCAGCAGCAAGGACAGGTCCTCTGGGGCCAACGTCCTGACTTTC. Translation: CASSKDRSSGANVLTF.

This clone is a singleton in its sample. The chain combines TRBV29-1 with TRBJ2-1; weak D call: TRBD2 (5 bases). This CDR3 is 16 amino acids long. Trimming shortened V by 4 bases and J by 1 base, and 17 bases separated the two germline ends. Germline CDR1 reads SQVTM; CDR2 reads ANQGSEA. DNA for the CDR3: TGCAGCGTTGGGGCAGCGGCCAGTTCTTCCTACAATGAGCAGTTCTTC. The encoded protein is CSVGAAASSSYNEQFF.

CDR3 in DNA: TGCAGTTCCCGCGGGGGGACCCAAGAGACCCAGTACTTC. It is translated as CSSRGGTQETQYF. The rearrangement uses TRBV29-1 and TRBJ2-5; TRBD2 agrees at 8 bases. The CDR3 length is 13 residues. Germline V lookup: CDR1 SQVTM, CDR2 ANQGSEA.

The table lists this clone with a count of one. V gene TRBV28 combines with J gene TRBJ2-3; tentatively, D is TRBD1 (5 bases). The V end was cut by 4 bases, the J end by 2 bases, with 10 bases between. Germline CDR1 reads MDHEN; CDR2 reads SYDVKM. The CDR3 runs 14 residues. CDR3 sequence reads: CASSWTTSTDTQYF. The CDR3 DNA follows: TGTGCCAGCAGTTGGACAACATCCACAGATACGCAGTATTTT.

The gene calls are TRBV14 and TRBJ1-2; 7 positions agree with TRBD1. CDR1 SGHDN and CDR2 FVKESK come from the germline V gene. This CDR3 spans 13 amino acids. Trimming cost V 4 bases and J 8 bases; bases outside gene matches: 7. CDR3 sequence: CASSPTGVGGYTF. DNA of the CDR3: TGTGCCAGCAGCCCAACAGGGGTGGGCGGCTACACCTTC.

The V and J genes are TRBV4-3 and TRBJ2-1; possible D gene TRBD1, 6 bases. The germline V gene has CDR1 LGHNA and CDR2 YSLEER. There are 13 residues in the CDR3. Trimming left V 3 bases short and J 6 bases short, with 9 bases between. CDR3 bases: TGCGCCAGCAGCCACCCCAGGGGCAATGAGCAGTTCTTC. Translated: CASSHPRGNEQFF.

The CDR3: CASSENRVGGYTF. CDR3 DNA: TGCGCCAGCAGCGAAAACAGGGTCGGGGGCTACACCTTC. This sequence joins TRBV10-1 and TRBJ1-2, with D tentatively TRBD1 (6 bases). This CDR3 is built from 13 residues. Germline CDR1 and CDR2: WNHNN and SYGVQD (reference sequence). V was pared by 6 bases and J by 8 bases, with 16 bases between.

A single count supports this clone. The gene calls are TRBV6-1 and TRBJ1-1, with TRBD1 matching 8 bases. Per germline, CDR1 MNHNS and CDR2 SASEGT. V was clipped by 6 bases and J by 8 bases; unmatched bases: 8. The CDR3 covers 13 residues. The CDR3 is CASRRPTGAEAFF. CDR3 nucleotide sequence: TGTGCCAGCAGAAGACCGACAGGGGCAGAAGCTTTCTTT.

The chain carries TRBV9 and TRBJ2-2; 9 positions agree with TRBD1. Per the germline V gene, CDR1 is SGDLS and CDR2 is YYNGEE. Trimming at V came to 0 bases and at J to 5 bases, leaving 2 bases not matched to a gene. This CDR3 spans 15 amino acids. The CDR3 sequence is CASSVAGTGTGELFF. CDR3 coding DNA: TGTGCCAGCAGCGTAGCCGGGACAGGGACCGGGGAGCTGTTTTTT.

J is TRBJ1-1 and V is TRBV28, with no clear D. CDR1 and CDR2 from the germline V gene are MDHEN and SYDVKM. Trimming stripped 3 bases from V and 7 bases from J, with 18 bases between. This CDR3 contains 15 residues. The CDR3 sequence: CASSLSVRPRDEAFF. Written as DNA, the CDR3 is TGTGCCAGCAGTTTGAGCGTCCGGCCCCGGGATGAAGCTTTCTTT.

The chain has TRBV19 and TRBJ1-5, with 7 bases aligning to TRBD1. V lost 9 bases and J lost 0; bases outside the gene matches: 5. This CDR3 is 14 amino acids long. Germline CDR1 is LNHDA and CDR2 is SQIVND (reference sequence). CDR3: CASSGGNSNQPQHF. CDR3 DNA: TGTGCCAGCTCAGGGGGAAATAGCAATCAGCCCCAGCATTTT.

The chain combines TRBV6-5 with TRBJ1-5; no clear D. CDR3 length: 15 amino acids. The V gene lost 5 bases and the J gene lost 7 bases, with 18 bases spanning the gap. CDR1 and CDR2 from the germline V gene are MNHEY and SVGAGI. The CDR3 here is CASSTQRRSGQPQHF. In DNA, the CDR3 is TGTGCCAGCAGTACCCAGAGAAGGTCGGGGCAGCCCCAGCATTTT.

V is TRBV6-6 and J is TRBJ2-1; no definite D call. Trimming shortened V by 4 bases and J by 5 bases, and 6 bases separated the two germline ends. From germline, CDR1 is MNHNY and CDR2 SVGAGI (reference sequence). This CDR3 spans 12 amino acids. The CDR3 sequence: CASSFLDNEQFF. The CDR3 DNA sequence: TGTGCCAGCAGTTTTCTTGACAATGAGCAGTTCTTC.

The V and J genes are TRBV6-6 and TRBJ1-1; D is unresolved. Germline CDR1 MNHNY, CDR2 SVGAGI (reference sequence). The ends were cut back, 6 bases at V and 10 bases at J, with 18 bases in the middle. This CDR3 is 13 amino acids long. The CDR3 protein is CASSLGPTRGAFF. In DNA, the CDR3 is TGTGCCAGCAGCCTGGGCCCTACCCGGGGAGCTTTCTTT.

This chain joins TRBV7-2 and TRBJ2-7; D perhaps matches TRBD2 (5 bases). Germline V gives CDR1 SGHTA, CDR2 FQGNSA. This CDR3 comprises 14 residues. The V end was cut by 5 bases, the J end by 1 base, with 12 bases between. CDR3 sequence (DNA): TGTGCCAGCAGCATCGCGCGAGGGTCCTACGAGCAGTACTTC. Translation: CASSIARGSYEQYF.

The count of this clone is one. The chain couples TRBV7-2 to TRBJ2-3, with 14 bases that match TRBD2. Per the germline V gene, CDR1 is SGHTA and CDR2 is FQGNSA. Trimming took 6 bases from V and 4 from J; bases not matched to a gene: 0. This CDR3 contains 14 residues. The CDR3 sequence is CASRGLAGADTQYF. CDR3 nucleotide sequence: TGTGCCAGCAGGGGACTAGCGGGGGCAGATACGCAGTATTTT.

This clone was detected only once. J is TRBJ2-5 and V is TRBV7-2; D is perhaps TRBD2 (5 bases). The germline gives CDR1 SGHTA, CDR2 FQGNSA. The V gene lost 1 base and the J gene lost 2 bases, with 17 bases spanning the gap. This CDR3 region has 17 residues. The DNA for the CDR3 is TGTGCCAGCAGCTTAGTCAAGACTGCGCGGAGGCAAGAGACCCAGTACTTC. Translated: CASSLVKTARRQETQYF.

There are a few counts of this clone. This chain uses TRBV29-1 with TRBJ2-3, with D possibly being TRBD2 (6 bases). Germline CDR1 is SQVTM and CDR2 is ANQGSEA. The germline V and J ends were trimmed by 4 bases and 1 base, with 21 bases remaining between them. CDR3 length: 17 residues. CDR3 residues: CSVGATVALAGTDTQYF. The CDR3 nucleotides are TGCAGCGTTGGGGCCACCGTGGCCTTAGCGGGCACAGATACGCAGTATTTT.

This sequence joins TRBV7-3 and TRBJ2-3; 8 bases line up with TRBD2. Germline lookup yields CDR1 SGHTA and CDR2 FQGTGA. The CDR3 covers 14 residues. V was clipped by 6 bases and J by 6 bases; unmatched bases: 8. The CDR3 sequence is CASRQTSVLDTQYF. In DNA, the CDR3 is TGTGCCAGCAGGCAGACTAGCGTGTTGGATACGCAGTATTTT.

V usage is TRBV28 and J usage is TRBJ1-1; TRBD1 aligns across 10 bases. J gave up 1 base and V 5 bases, and 7 bases lay outside the gene matches. Germline CDR1 MDHEN, CDR2 SYDVKM. The CDR3 consists of 16 residues. CDR3 protein: CASSPETGGANTEAFF. CDR3 bases: TGTGCCAGCAGTCCGGAGACAGGGGGCGCGAACACTGAAGCTTTCTTT.

The genes are TRBV19 and TRBJ1-2, with D perhaps matching TRBD1 (6 bases). Germline V CDR1 and CDR2: LNHDA, SQIVND (reference sequence). The V end lost 6 bases, the J end lost 5 bases, and 10 bases lay between the germline ends. CDR3 length: 12 amino acids. The CDR3 nucleotides read TGTGCCAGTAGGGGACAAGGGTATGGCTACACCTTC. This sequence encodes CASRGQGYGYTF.

This chain joins TRBV2 and TRBJ2-5, with D maybe TRBD1 (5 bases). V shed 6 bases and J shed 0 bases, with 11 bases lying between them. CDR3 length: 14 residues. CDR1 SNHLY and CDR2 FYNNEI come from the germline V gene. The CDR3 sequence is CASSHRQYQETQYF. In DNA form, the CDR3 reads TGTGCCAGCAGCCACCGACAGTACCAAGAGACCCAGTACTTC. Based on the CDR3 plus reference TRBV2 and TRBJ2-5, the full variable domain is EPEVTQTPSHQVTQMGQEVILRCVPISNHLYFYWYRQILGQKVEFLVSFYNNEISEKSEIFDDQFSVERPDGSNFTLKIRSTKLEDSAMYFCASSHRQYQETQYFGPGTRLLVL.

This chain links TRBV30 with TRBJ1-1; D gene ambiguous. CDR3 length equals 13 residues. Germline lookup yields CDR1 GTSNPN and CDR2 SVGIG (reference sequence). The V gene lost 1 base and the J gene lost 3 bases, with 9 bases spanning the gap. CDR3 amino acids: CAWSASPDTEAFF. CDR3 nucleotides: TGTGCCTGGAGTGCTTCTCCAGACACTGAAGCTTTCTTT.

This chain joins TRBV6-1 and TRBJ1-1; D possibly corresponds to TRBD1 (6 bases). Looked up from germline, CDR1 is MNHNS and CDR2 is SASEGT. The CDR3 contains 13 residues. V was trimmed by 7 bases and J by 1 base, leaving 10 bases between them. CDR3: CASTLRGNTEAFF. DNA for the CDR3: TGTGCCAGCACCCTCAGGGGGAACACTGAAGCTTTCTTT.